The 5 T cell receptor beta chains listed next were all sequenced from one sample in a study of shared clonotypes between healthy human individuals. Selected positively for CCR7 and CD45RO-negative, naive CD8 cells excluded terminally differentiated effector memory CD45RA+ cells. Only in-frame clones appear in the TCRdb table, and some are missing; sequencing was by immunoSEQ multiplex PCR. The sample lists 1.5 million to 2.5 million clones, about 95% occurring once. Sequencing used naive CD8+ T cells sorted from blood. These receptors all come from a man younger than 30 in good health.

This chain connects TRBV4-3 to TRBJ2-7; a possible D gene is TRBD1 (5 bases). From germline, CDR1 is LGHNA and CDR2 YSLEER. V lost 0 bases and J lost 0, with 12 bases in between. The CDR3 loop spans 16 amino acids. The chain's CDR3 is CASSQEVPGISYEQYF. DNA of the CDR3: TGCGCCAGCAGCCAAGAAGTCCCAGGGATCTCCTACGAGCAGTACTTC.

This chain joins TRBV27 and TRBJ2-7; 12 nucleotides align to TRBD2. The CDR3 runs to 15 residues. Trimming removed 6 bases from V and 5 bases from J; junction bases left unmatched: 8. Germline V gene lookup returns CDR1 MNHEY and CDR2 SMNVEV (reference sequence). CDR3 sequence: CASRPGLAGRNEQYF. CDR3 DNA: TGTGCCAGCAGGCCCGGACTAGCGGGAAGGAACGAGCAGTACTTC.

The chain carries TRBV7-9 and TRBJ1-2, with 9 bases aligning to TRBD1. Trimming took 7 bases from V and 4 from J; bases not matched to a gene: 7. The germline V gene has CDR1 SEHNR and CDR2 FQNEAQ (reference sequence). This CDR3 region has 14 residues. The CDR3 sequence is CASTNRGRPYGYTF. As DNA, the CDR3 is TGTGCCAGCACCAACAGGGGGCGCCCCTATGGCTACACCTTC.

V gene TRBV9 combines with J gene TRBJ1-1; a weak D match, TRBD1 (5 bases). Per the germline V gene, CDR1 is SGDLS and CDR2 is YYNGEE. V was pared by 0 bases and J by 6 bases, with 15 bases between. The CDR3 is made up of 15 amino acids. Here the CDR3 DNA reads TGTGCCAGCAGCGTAGGTGGGGCCCGTGGAGCTGAAGCTTTCTTT. The encoded protein is CASSVGGARGAEAFF.

The V call is TRBV27, the J call TRBJ2-1, with TRBD2 matching over 16 bases. This CDR3 region has 18 residues. Looked up from germline, CDR1 is MNHEY and CDR2 is SMNVEV (reference sequence). The junction had 10 bases not matched to a gene; V was cut back by 6 bases and J by 5 bases. This chain's CDR3 is CASRKGTSGRVGDNEQFF. For the CDR3, the DNA is TGTGCCAGCAGAAAAGGGACTAGCGGGAGGGTTGGGGACAATGAGCAGTTCTTC.